Sequencing of this T cell receptor (beta chain) was carried out in a study of T cell repertoires in cytomegalovirus infection. As for the study in general: Public TCR beta signatures provided an indication of both CMV infection and a matching HLA type.

Notes on this clonotype: The antigen is not known.

Study results and limitations: Cumulative public TCR beta family frequency identified CMV carriers with the relevant HLA. CMV-specific HLA-C-restricted TCR beta clonotypes dominated the ex vivo response.

A single record per CDR3 protein comes from TCRdb applying MiXCR to the reads. This table holds approximately 250,000 distinct CDR3 sequences, over 9% found once. Germline values: CDR1 SNHLY, CDR2 FYNNEI. This CDR3 region has 15 residues. V was pared by 1 base and J by 3 bases, with 4 bases of the junction left unmatched. The chain combines TRBV2 with TRBJ2-7; 9 bases agree with TRBD1. Material for sequencing was PBMCs. This TCR was sampled from a human donor in good health (CMV status not recorded). Some clones in this sample may be carry-over from other donors' samples. CDR3: CASSEVGDRVYEQYF. DNA for the CDR3: TGTGCCAGCAGTGAAGTAGGGGACAGGGTCTACGAGCAGTACTTC.